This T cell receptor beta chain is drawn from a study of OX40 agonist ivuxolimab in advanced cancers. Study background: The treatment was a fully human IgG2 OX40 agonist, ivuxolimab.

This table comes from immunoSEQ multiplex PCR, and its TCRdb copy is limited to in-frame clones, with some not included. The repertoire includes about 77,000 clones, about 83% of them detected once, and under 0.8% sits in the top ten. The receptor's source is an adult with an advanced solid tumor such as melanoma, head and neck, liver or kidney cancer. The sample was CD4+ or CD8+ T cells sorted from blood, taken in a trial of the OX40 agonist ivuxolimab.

This CDR3 is CASSFTGGIQPQHF. The DNA of the CDR3 is TGCGCCAGCAGCTTTACAGGGGGCATTCAGCCCCAGCATTTT. The rearrangement links TRBV5-1 to TRBJ1-5, with 9 bases lining up with TRBD1. Germline V gene sequence: CDR1 SGHRS, CDR2 YFSETQ. The CDR3 extends over 14 amino acids. V was clipped by 2 bases and J by 6 bases; unmatched bases: 3.